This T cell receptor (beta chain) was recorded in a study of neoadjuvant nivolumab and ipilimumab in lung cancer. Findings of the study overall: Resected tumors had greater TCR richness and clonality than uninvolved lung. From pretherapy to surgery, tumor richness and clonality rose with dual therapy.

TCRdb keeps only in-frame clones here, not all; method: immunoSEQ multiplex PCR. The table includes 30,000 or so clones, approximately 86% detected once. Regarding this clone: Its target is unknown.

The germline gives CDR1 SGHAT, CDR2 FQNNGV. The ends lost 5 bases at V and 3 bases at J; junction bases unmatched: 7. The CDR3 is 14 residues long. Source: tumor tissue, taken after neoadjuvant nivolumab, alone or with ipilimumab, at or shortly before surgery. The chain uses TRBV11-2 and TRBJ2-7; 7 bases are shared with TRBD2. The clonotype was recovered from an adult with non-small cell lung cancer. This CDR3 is CASSHPGRGYEQYF. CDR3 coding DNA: TGTGCCAGCAGCCACCCAGGGAGGGGCTACGAGCAGTACTTC.